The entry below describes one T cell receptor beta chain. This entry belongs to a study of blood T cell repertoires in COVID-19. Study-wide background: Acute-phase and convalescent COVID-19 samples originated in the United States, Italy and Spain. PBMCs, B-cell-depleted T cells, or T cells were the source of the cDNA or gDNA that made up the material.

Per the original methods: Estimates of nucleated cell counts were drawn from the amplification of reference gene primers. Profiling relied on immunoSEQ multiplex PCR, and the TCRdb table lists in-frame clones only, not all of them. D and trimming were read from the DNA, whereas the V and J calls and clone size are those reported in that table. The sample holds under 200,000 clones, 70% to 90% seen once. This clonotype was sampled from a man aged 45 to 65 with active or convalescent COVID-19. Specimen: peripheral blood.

This CDR3 reads CASSDHRGLNQPQHF. In DNA form, the CDR3 reads TGTGCCAGCAGTGACCACAGGGGGCTTAATCAGCCCCAGCATTTT. The rearrangement joins TRBV6-2 or TRBV6-3 to TRBJ1-5, with 9 nucleotides matching TRBD1. Per the germline V gene, CDR1 is MNHEY and CDR2 is SVGEGT. There are 15 residues in the CDR3. J gave up 4 bases and V 5 bases, and 6 bases lay outside the gene matches.